These 28 T cell receptor beta chains originate from one sample sequenced in a study of cytomegalovirus exposure and HLA in healthy donors. Data came from immunoSEQ multiplex PCR; TCRdb stores just in-frame clones and leaves some out. Found here are 98,000 or so clones, approximately 96% of them singletons; the top ten hold around 0.65%. The specimen sequenced was PBMCs. The source of these receptors is a woman younger than 30 in good health and CMV-seronegative.

The chain has TRBV27 and TRBJ1-5; D might be TRBD1 (5 bases). The CDR3 spans 18 residues. Deletions cut 2 bases from V and 0 bases from J, with 17 bases between. From germline, CDR1 is MNHEY and CDR2 SMNVEV (reference sequence). The CDR3 loop reads CASSLRGWGEDSNQPQHF. CDR3 coding DNA: TGTGCCAGCAGTTTACGGGGTTGGGGGGAGGATAGCAATCAGCCCCAGCATTTT.

The CDR3 nucleotides read TGTGCCAGCAGTTACTACCCAGGGTCCGGCTATGGCTACACCTTC. Translated, it gives CASSYYPGSGYGYTF. The chain combines TRBV6-5 with TRBJ1-2; possibly TRBD1 for D (5 bases). Germline V gene sequence: CDR1 MNHEY, CDR2 SVGAGI. Trimming removed 1 base from V and 4 bases from J, with 13 bases in between. This CDR3 region has 15 residues.

The chain is built from TRBV15 and TRBJ1-2; D gene ambiguous. The germline V gene encodes CDR1 LNHNV and CDR2 YYDKDF (reference sequence). The length of the CDR3 is 12 residues. Trimming took off 6 bases at V and 2 bases at J, with 7 bases between the two ends. CDR3 DNA: TGTGCCACCAGTAACCGGAACTATGGCTACACCTTC. Translated, it gives CATSNRNYGYTF.

The chain carries TRBV2 and TRBJ2-3, with 7 bases fitting TRBD1. The CDR3 extends over 15 amino acids. Germline CDR1 SNHLY, CDR2 FYNNEI. V lost 3 bases and J lost 1; bases outside the gene matches: 4. CDR3 coding DNA: TGTGCCAGCAGTGAGACCGGGACAGGCACAGATACGCAGTATTTT. Encoded protein: CASSETGTGTDTQYF.

The V call is TRBV4-1, the J call TRBJ1-2; 7 bases align to TRBD1. Germline values: CDR1 MGHRA, CDR2 YSYEKL. V trimming: 3 bases; J trimming: 8 bases; junction bases outside the gene matches: 6. The CDR3 contains 13 residues. CDR3 amino acids: CASSHDPDRGYTF. CDR3 coding DNA: TGCGCCAGCAGCCATGACCCGGACAGGGGCTACACCTTC.

The rearrangement links TRBV27 to TRBJ1-2; TRBD1 is a possible D gene (5 bases). V was pared by 5 bases and J by 0 bases, with 19 bases between. Germline lookup yields CDR1 MNHEY and CDR2 SMNVEV (reference sequence). The CDR3 totals 17 residues. This CDR3 reads CASSPPGWGDPNYGYTF. The CDR3 region has the DNA TGTGCCAGCAGTCCCCCCGGATGGGGGGATCCTAACTATGGCTACACCTTC.

The CDR3 is CASRITGALLEKLFF. For the CDR3, the DNA is TGTGCCAGCAGGATAACAGGGGCCCTCTTGGAAAAACTGTTTTTT. The chain combines TRBV6-5 with TRBJ1-4; 7 bases are shared with TRBD1. The CDR3 contains 15 residues. Germline lookup yields CDR1 MNHEY and CDR2 SVGAGI. V shed 6 bases and J 8 bases; nucleotides not matched to a gene: 12.

The chain combines TRBV13 with TRBJ2-5; TRBD2 matches at 10 bases. CDR3 size: 19 residues. Germline CDR1 PRHDT, CDR2 FYEKMQ (reference sequence). With 2 bases clipped from V and 3 bases from J, the junction kept 15 bases outside the gene matches. CDR3 protein: CASSLSTKISGGRKETQYF. In nucleotides, the CDR3 is TGTGCCAGCAGCTTATCCACGAAGATTAGCGGGGGGAGGAAAGAGACCCAGTACTTC.

The V call is TRBV19, the J call TRBJ1-1; D is possibly TRBD1 (6 bases). Trimming stripped 7 bases from V and 2 bases from J, with 14 bases between. The CDR3 consists of 14 residues. CDR1 LNHDA and CDR2 SQIVND come from the germline V gene (reference sequence). The CDR3 DNA reads as TGTGCCAGTACCCACAGGGCCCAAAACACTGAAGCTTTCTTT. It yields the protein CASTHRAQNTEAFF.

The chain's CDR3 is CASSQDTRTGENEQFF. The DNA for the CDR3 is TGCGCCAGCAGCCAAGATACGCGGACTGGGGAAAATGAGCAGTTCTTC. The chain has TRBV4-1 and TRBJ2-1; tentatively, D is TRBD2 (5 bases). V lost 0 bases to trimming and J lost 7 bases, with 16 bases between them. The length of the CDR3 is 16 residues. CDR1 is MGHRA, CDR2 YSYEKL, per germline.

The chain couples TRBV19 to TRBJ2-1; no reliable D call. The CDR3 has 12 residues. CDR1 LNHDA and CDR2 SQIVND come from the germline V gene (reference sequence). V lost 0 bases, J lost 5 bases, and 2 bases lay in between. CDR3 nucleotide sequence: TGTGCCAGTAGTATAGACAACAATGAGCAGTTCTTC. Its protein is CASSIDNNEQFF.

This chain links TRBV7-6 with TRBJ2-5; the match to TRBD1 covers 12 bases. The V gene end was trimmed by 4 bases and the J gene end by 2 bases; junction bases not matched to a gene: 14. From germline, CDR1 is SGHVS and CDR2 FNYEAQ. This CDR3 is built from 19 residues. The CDR3 reads CASSSTFRDRGLKQETQYF. The CDR3 DNA reads TGTGCCAGCAGCTCGACTTTCCGGGACAGGGGGCTTAAACAAGAGACCCAGTACTTC.

J is TRBJ1-2 and V is TRBV7-9; weak D call: TRBD1 (5 bases). This CDR3 has 17 residues. CDR1 SEHNR and CDR2 FQNEAQ come from the germline V gene (reference sequence). Trimming cost V 3 bases and J 8 bases, with 25 bases left between them. CDR3 region: CASSFGLQYDRPRGYTF. Written as DNA, the CDR3 is TGTGCCAGCAGCTTTGGGTTGCAATATGACAGACCTAGGGGCTACACCTTC.

CDR3 in DNA: TGTGCCAGCAGCTTGTTAGCGGGGGGTAGCACAGATACGCAGTATTTT. Translation: CASSLLAGGSTDTQYF. The V gene is TRBV11-3, the J gene TRBJ2-3; TRBD2 aligns across 10 bases. This CDR3 contains 16 residues. The junction had 3 bases not matched to a gene; V was cut back by 3 bases and J by 0 bases. Per the germline V gene, CDR1 is SGHNT and CDR2 is YENEEA.

The genes are TRBV6-5 and TRBJ2-3; D is unresolved. Trimming cost V 6 bases and J 6 bases, with 10 bases left between them. Germline V gives CDR1 MNHEY, CDR2 SVGAGI. This CDR3 has 12 residues. The CDR3 DNA reads TGTGCCAGCAGCCCGTCCTCGGATACGCAGTATTTT. This codes for CASSPSSDTQYF.

The CDR3, as DNA: TGTGCCAGCAGCTCTGGAGCCGGGGACAGGGGAGGGGACTACGAGCAGTACTTC. Its translation is CASSSGAGDRGGDYEQYF. The chain uses TRBV5-6 and TRBJ2-7, with TRBD1 matching 10 bases. The ends lost 3 bases at V and 3 bases at J; junction bases unmatched: 15. Looked up from germline, CDR1 is SGHDT and CDR2 is YYEEEE. This CDR3 is built from 18 residues.

The CDR3 DNA is TGTGCCAGCTCACCAACGGGTGGCACTGAAGCTTTCTTT. As protein: CASSPTGGTEAFF. The V gene is TRBV18, the J gene TRBJ1-1, with D unclear. V was pared by 2 bases and J by 4 bases, with 8 bases between. Per germline, CDR1 KGHSH and CDR2 LQKENI. The CDR3 runs to 13 residues.

The chain uses TRBV6-1 and TRBJ1-1; D unresolved. The CDR3 runs 14 residues. Germline CDR1 is MNHNS and CDR2 is SASEGT. V lost 6 bases and J 3 bases, leaving 14 bases between the germline ends. The CDR3 spells CASRPPPGDTEAFF. CDR3 coding DNA: TGTGCCAGCAGGCCCCCCCCGGGAGACACTGAAGCTTTCTTT.

The chain is built from TRBV2 and TRBJ1-1; TRBD1 agrees at 8 bases. Germline V gene sequence: CDR1 SNHLY, CDR2 FYNNEI. The CDR3 loop spans 17 amino acids. V trimming: 4 bases; J trimming: 2 bases; junction bases outside the gene matches: 12. The CDR3 sequence: CASSVPTVGQGNTEAFF. CDR3 bases: TGTGCCAGCAGTGTCCCCACGGTAGGACAGGGAAACACTGAAGCTTTCTTT. Based on the CDR3 plus reference TRBV2 and TRBJ1-1, the full variable domain is EPEVTQTPSHQVTQMGQEVILRCVPISNHLYFYWYRQILGQKVEFLVSFYNNEISEKSEIFDDQFSVERPDGSNFTLKIRSTKLEDSAMYFCASSVPTVGQGNTEAFFGQGTRLTVV.

In DNA, the CDR3 is TGTGCCAGCAGTTACTCCGGGACAGGGGTCGACTATGGCTACACCTTC. This translates into CASSYSGTGVDYGYTF. This chain joins TRBV27 and TRBJ1-2; 10 bases are a match to TRBD1. Trimming at V came to 4 bases and at J to 3 bases, leaving 8 bases not matched to a gene. Germline-derived CDR1 and CDR2 are MNHEY and SMNVEV (reference sequence). CDR3 length: 16 residues.

The chain has TRBV28 and TRBJ2-7; 14 bases match TRBD2. The ends lost 5 bases at V and 0 bases at J; junction bases unmatched: 9. The CDR3 contains 18 residues. The germline CDR1 and CDR2 sequences are MDHEN and SYDVKM. The CDR3 region is CASSPGLAGGLSSYEQYF. As DNA, the CDR3 is TGTGCCAGCAGTCCCGGACTAGCGGGGGGCCTGAGCTCCTACGAGCAGTACTTC.

In this sample, this clone turned up once. The chain combines TRBV12-5 with TRBJ1-2; no clear D gene. There are 18 residues in the CDR3. Looked up from germline, CDR1 is LGHNT and CDR2 is FRNRAP. V dropped 2 bases and J dropped 1 base, with 20 bases sitting between them. The CDR3 sequence: CASGLPSETHAINYGYTF. CDR3 in DNA: TGTGCTAGTGGTTTGCCCTCAGAAACCCACGCAATTAACTATGGCTACACCTTC.

The chain couples TRBV13 to TRBJ2-1; 8 nucleotides match TRBD2. J was trimmed by 10 bases and V by 4 bases; bases with no gene match: 9. In germline, CDR1 is PRHDT, CDR2 FYEKMQ (reference sequence). The CDR3 is made up of 14 amino acids. CDR3 in DNA: TGTGCCAGCAGCTCCCCGGGACTAGTCCCCGAGCAGTTCTTC. Translated: CASSSPGLVPEQFF.

This chain joins TRBV29-1 and TRBJ2-7; TRBD1 might be the D (5 bases). V was trimmed by 4 bases and J by 0 bases, leaving 10 bases between them. The CDR3 has 13 residues. Germline V gene sequence: CDR1 SQVTM, CDR2 ANQGSEA. The CDR3 reads CSVVDSNSYEQYF. The CDR3, as DNA: TGCAGCGTTGTTGACAGCAACTCCTACGAGCAGTACTTC.

This rearrangement joins TRBV7-2 to TRBJ2-7; maybe TRBD1 (6 bases). Germline assignment: CDR1 SGHTA and CDR2 FQGNSA. V lost 5 bases and J 2 bases, leaving 13 bases between the germline ends. The CDR3 extends over 14 amino acids. The CDR3 DNA sequence: TGTGCCAGCAGCCGTGGGGGCTCGACCTACGAGCAGTACTTC. Translating it yields CASSRGGSTYEQYF.

The chain uses TRBV6-5 and TRBJ1-2; maybe TRBD1 (5 bases). Per germline, CDR1 MNHEY and CDR2 SVGAGI. This CDR3 is built from 13 residues. V lost 2 bases and J 6 bases, leaving 10 bases between the germline ends. CDR3 DNA: TGTGCCAGCAGTTACGGGGCACGGGATGGCTACACCTTC. It yields the protein CASSYGARDGYTF.

The CDR3 sequence is CAWSASGGFINEQFF. CDR3 nucleotides: TGTGCCTGGAGTGCTAGCGGGGGGTTTATTAATGAGCAGTTCTTC. The chain couples TRBV30 to TRBJ2-1; 11 bases are a match to TRBD2. The CDR3 covers 15 residues. The germline gives CDR1 GTSNPN, CDR2 SVGIG (reference sequence). V lost 1 base and J lost 7; bases outside the gene matches: 6.

This chain links TRBV5-6 with TRBJ2-3, with TRBD2 identical over 13 bases. The CDR3 runs 17 residues. The germline V gene encodes CDR1 SGHDT and CDR2 YYEEEE. Germline trimming cut 2 bases from V and 2 bases from J; bases unmatched to any gene: 5. CDR3 nucleotides: TGTGCCAGCAGCTTTAGAACTAGCGGGGGGGTCACAGATACGCAGTATTTT. Protein product: CASSFRTSGGVTDTQYF.